Listed below are T cell receptor beta chains from one sample, sequenced in a study of T cell changes during pregnancy in multiple sclerosis. TCRdb's table, derived via immunoSEQ multiplex PCR, lists solely in-frame clones and lacks some. The sample lists tens of thousands of clones, approximately 94% occurring once. Specimen: CD8+ T cells from peripheral blood mononuclear cells, collected before pregnancy. These receptors came from a female donor with multiple sclerosis, enrolled in a pregnancy study. CDR3s include the opening cysteine and the closing phenylalanine or tryptophan. D genes are given only for firm matches.

TRBV5-1	TRBD1	TRBJ2-7	TGCGCCAGCAGCCTGACCGGGACAGGGGACGAGCAGTACTTC	CASSLTGTGDEQYF
TRBV30	-	TRBJ2-7	TGTGCCTGGAGTGGAGAGCCGGGACACCACACCTACGAGCAGTACTTC	CAWSGEPGHHTYEQYF
TRBV5-1	TRBD1	TRBJ1-6	TGCGCCAGCAGCTTGGAGACAGGGGCTAATTCACCCCTCCACTTT	CASSLETGANSPLHF
TRBV28	-	TRBJ2-1	TGTGCCAGCAGGGCGGAGACAGGCTACAATGAGCAGTTCTTC	CASRAETGYNEQFF
TRBV7-9	TRBD2	TRBJ2-3	TGTGCCAGCAGCTACATTAGCGGGCTCACAGATACGCAGTATTTT	CASSYISGLTDTQYF
TRBV28	-	TRBJ1-1	TGTGCCAGCCTTAAGGGAGCTGAAGCTTTCTTT	CASLKGAEAFF
TRBV7-8	TRBD2	TRBJ2-1	TGTGCCAGCAGCTTTTCTAGCGGGGGGCTTTTCAATGAGCAGTTCTTC	CASSFSSGGLFNEQFF
TRBV28	-	TRBJ1-5	TGTGCCAGCAGCCTTCTAACACCGCAGGAAGCCCAGCATTTT	CASSLLTPQEAQHF
TRBV19	TRBD1	TRBJ2-7	TGTGCCAGTAGTCGGGACAGTTACGAGCAGTACTTC	CASSRDSYEQYF
TRBV9	TRBD1	TRBJ1-2	TGTGCCAGCAGCCGACGAGGGACAGGGGGCTCGGAGGATGGCTACACCTTC	CASSRRGTGGSEDGYTF
TRBV27	TRBD2	TRBJ2-1	TGTGCCAGTTCAGCGGGGGCGTACAATGAGCAGTTCTTC	CASSAGAYNEQFF